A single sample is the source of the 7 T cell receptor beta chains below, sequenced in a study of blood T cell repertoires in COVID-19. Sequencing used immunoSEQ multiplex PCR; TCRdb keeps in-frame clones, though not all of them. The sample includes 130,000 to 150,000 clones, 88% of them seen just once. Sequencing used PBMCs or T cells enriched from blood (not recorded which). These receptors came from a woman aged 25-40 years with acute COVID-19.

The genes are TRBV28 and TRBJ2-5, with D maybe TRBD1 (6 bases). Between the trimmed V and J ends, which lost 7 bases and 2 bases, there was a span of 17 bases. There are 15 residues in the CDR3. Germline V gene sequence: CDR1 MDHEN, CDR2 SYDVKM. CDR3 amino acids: CASTVPGHGQETQYF. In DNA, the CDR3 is TGTGCCAGCACCGTCCCGGGACATGGGCAAGAGACCCAGTACTTC.

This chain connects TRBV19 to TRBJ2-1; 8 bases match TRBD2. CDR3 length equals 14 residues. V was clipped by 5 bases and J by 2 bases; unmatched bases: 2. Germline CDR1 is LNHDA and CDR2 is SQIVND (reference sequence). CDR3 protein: CASSPAGAYNEQFF. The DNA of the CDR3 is TGTGCCAGTAGTCCAGCGGGAGCCTACAATGAGCAGTTCTTC.

The CDR3 sequence is CASISPGQGNSPLHF. Here the CDR3 DNA reads TGTGCCAGCATCTCCCCGGGACAGGGGAATTCACCCCTCCACTTT. The rearrangement links TRBV28 to TRBJ1-6; 10 bases fit TRBD1. Germline V gives CDR1 MDHEN, CDR2 SYDVKM. After removal of 7 bases from V and 7 bases from J, the junction contained 7 bases not matched to a gene. There are 15 residues in the CDR3.

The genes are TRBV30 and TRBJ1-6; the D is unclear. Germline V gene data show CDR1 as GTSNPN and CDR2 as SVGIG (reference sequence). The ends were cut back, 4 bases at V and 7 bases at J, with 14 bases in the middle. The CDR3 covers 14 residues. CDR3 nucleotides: TGTGCCTGGAACATAAACCATCACAATTCACCCCTCCACTTT. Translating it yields CAWNINHHNSPLHF.

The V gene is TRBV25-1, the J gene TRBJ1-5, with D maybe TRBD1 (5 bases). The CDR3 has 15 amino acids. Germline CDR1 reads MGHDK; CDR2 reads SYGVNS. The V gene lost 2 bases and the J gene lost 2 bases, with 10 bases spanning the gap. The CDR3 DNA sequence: TGTGCCAGCAGTGAAGGTGGGGCTGGCAATCAGCCCCAGCATTTT. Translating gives CASSEGGAGNQPQHF.

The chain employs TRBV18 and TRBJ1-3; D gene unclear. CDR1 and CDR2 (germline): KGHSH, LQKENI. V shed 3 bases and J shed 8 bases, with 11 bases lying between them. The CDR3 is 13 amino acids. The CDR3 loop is CASSPGRADTIYF. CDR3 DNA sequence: TGTGCCAGCTCACCCGGCAGAGCGGACACCATATATTTT.

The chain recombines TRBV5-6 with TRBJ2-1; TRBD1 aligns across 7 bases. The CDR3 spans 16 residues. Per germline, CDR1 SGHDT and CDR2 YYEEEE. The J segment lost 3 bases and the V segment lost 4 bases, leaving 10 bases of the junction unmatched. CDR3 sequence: CASSERDREYYNEQFF. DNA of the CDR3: TGTGCCAGCAGCGAGCGAGACAGGGAGTACTACAATGAGCAGTTCTTC.